Listed below are T cell receptor beta chains from one sample, sequenced in a study of cytomegalovirus exposure and HLA in healthy donors. The method was immunoSEQ multiplex PCR; TCRdb's version includes in-frame clones alone and lacks a portion of them. The sample holds about 130,000 clones, less than 85% seen once. Sequences were obtained from PBMCs. These receptor sequences come from a man between 35 and 55 years old in good health and CMV-seronegative. Both conserved end residues are part of each CDR3.

>TRBJ1-4|TRBV7-2
CASSPTRRGGKEKLFF
>TRBJ1-5|TRBV6-5
CASRDSDYSNQPQHF
>TRBJ2-2|TRBV5-4
CASSWVGAGAGELFF
>TRBJ2-2|TRBV25-1
CANRLLSNTGELFF
>TRBJ1-2|TRBV6-1
CASSERRDGGYTF
>TRBJ2-2|TRBV27
CASPDRGNTGELFF
>TRBJ1-3|TRBV29-1
CSVGQGSGNTIYF
>TRBJ2-6|TRBV7-2
CASSSNMGANVLTF
>TRBJ2-7|TRBV7-9
CASSPIGTGINEQYF
>TRBJ2-6|TRBV5-1
CASSLRQVYSGANVLTF
>TRBJ1-2|TRBV7-2
CASSLYRGTANYGYTF
>TRBJ1-1|TRBV5-1
CASSLQLDTEAFF
>TRBJ2-1|TRBV27
CASSFTGIDNEQFF
>TRBJ2-1|TRBV7-9
CASSRDRGKFF
>TRBJ1-4|TRBV14
CASSFVEGEKLFF
>TRBJ2-1|TRBV7-8
CASSARPGTSGRAGNEQFF
>TRBJ2-3|TRBV5-4
CASSLEATQYF
>TRBJ2-3|TRBV6-4
CASSRESTDTQYF
>TRBJ1-6|TRBV5-8
CASTRQGGTYNSPLHF
>TRBJ2-1|TRBV29-1
CSVSSGSLNEQFF
>TRBJ1-3|TRBV7-2
CASSMDIFSGNTIYF
>TRBJ2-2|TRBV30
CAWSVAGGNTGELFF
>TRBJ2-5|TRBV6-5
CASSYGQKQETQYF
>TRBJ2-7|TRBV30
CAWSPGGTYEQYF
>TRBJ2-3|TRBV27
CASSSLGQGGITDTQYF
>TRBJ2-4|TRBV2
CASSAGTGGGGIQYF
>TRBJ2-4|TRBV7-9
CASSLGLATQYF
>TRBJ2-1|TRBV5-1
CASRKGASNDEQFF
>TRBJ1-1|TRBV19
CASSPGHALQAFF
>TRBJ1-1|TRBV5-1
CASSPDRGPEAFF
>TRBJ2-7|TRBV7-2
CASSFESGGKTSYEQYF
>TRBJ2-7|TRBV13
CASSLQKPYEQYF
>TRBJ2-7|TRBV2
CASREWGTGFYEQYF
>TRBJ1-2|TRBV6-5
CASQRGINYGYTF
>TRBJ1-6|TRBV18
CASSPPSSPLHF
>TRBJ2-3|TRBV9
CASSVGVGAGGPTDTQYF
>TRBJ2-3|TRBV7-2
CASRDRKQGLAGGPDTQYF
>TRBJ2-5|TRBV30
CAWSVLGSPGTQYF
>TRBJ2-7|TRBV27
CASSLSGLAGVYEQYF
>TRBJ2-7|TRBV27
CASSPGLAVYEQYF
>TRBJ2-6|TRBV5-1
CASSLVLTGGSGANVLTF
>TRBJ1-4|TRBV5-5
CASSQSPGQGNEKLFF
>TRBJ2-5|TRBV19
CASSDELARGPQETQYF
>TRBJ1-5|TRBV5-8
CASSLGTGGYVGSNQPQHF
>TRBJ2-2|TRBV7-6
CASSQRDLGLAGGPNTGELFF
>TRBJ1-5|TRBV30
CAWSVGRGLNQPQHF
>TRBJ2-5|TRBV5-1
CASSFEGTGWGETQYF
>TRBJ2-1|TRBV6-5
CASRPGGGEQFF
>-|TRBV6-5
CASTSDRAYEQYF
>TRBJ2-7|TRBV11-3
CASSLGQEYEQYF
>TRBJ2-3|TRBV5-1
CASSLAVGGNTDTQYF
>TRBJ2-7|TRBV5-1
CASSSDRLSYEQYF
>TRBJ2-7|TRBV6-6
CASSYGGGGIGYEQYF
>TRBJ2-5|TRBV30
CAWRGGPQETQYF
>TRBJ1-1|TRBV18
CASSRDRGSMNTEAFF